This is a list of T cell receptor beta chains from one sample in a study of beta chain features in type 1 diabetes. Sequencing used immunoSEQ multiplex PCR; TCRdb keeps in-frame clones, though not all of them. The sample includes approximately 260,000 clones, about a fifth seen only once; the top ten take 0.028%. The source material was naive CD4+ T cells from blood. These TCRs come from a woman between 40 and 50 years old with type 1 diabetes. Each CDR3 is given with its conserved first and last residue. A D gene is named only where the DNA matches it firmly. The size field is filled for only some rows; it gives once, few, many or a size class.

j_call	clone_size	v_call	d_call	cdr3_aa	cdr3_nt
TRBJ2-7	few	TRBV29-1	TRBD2	CSVLGLEASSGVLGEQYF	TGCAGCGTTCTCGGACTAGAGGCGTCTTCAGGCGTTTTAGGCGAGCAGTACTTC
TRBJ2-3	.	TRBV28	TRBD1	CASSLPRLRQGVNRTDTQYF	TGTGCCAGCAGTCTCCCTCGTCTAAGACAGGGGGTAAATAGGACAGATACGCAGTATTTT
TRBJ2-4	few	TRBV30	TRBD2	CAWSGTSGRGGSAKNIQYF	TGTGCCTGGAGTGGTACTAGCGGGAGAGGGGGGTCGGCCAAAAACATTCAGTACTTC
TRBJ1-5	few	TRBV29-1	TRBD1	CSARQGANQPQHF	TGCAGCGCGAGACAGGGGGCTAATCAGCCCCAGCATTTT
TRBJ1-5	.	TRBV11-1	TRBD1	CASSFDRAQPQHF	TGTGCCAGCAGCTTCGACAGGGCTCAGCCCCAGCATTTT
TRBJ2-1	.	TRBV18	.	CASVGTGDEQFF	TGTGCCAGCGTAGGGACTGGGGATGAGCAGTTCTTC
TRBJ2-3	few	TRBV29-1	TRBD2	CSVDRPSGGASTDTQYF	TGCAGCGTTGACCGCCCTAGCGGGGGGGCGAGCACAGATACGCAGTATTTT
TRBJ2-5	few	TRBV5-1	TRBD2	CASSQGLAGSQETQYF	TGCGCCAGCAGCCAAGGACTAGCGGGGAGTCAAGAGACCCAGTACTTC
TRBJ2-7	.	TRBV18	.	CASATGEGTSYEQYF	TGTGCCAGCGCCACTGGAGAGGGCACTTCCTACGAGCAGTACTTC
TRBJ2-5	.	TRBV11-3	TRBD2	CASSNSGGAWETQYF	TGTGCCAGCAGTAATAGCGGGGGGGCTTGGGAGACCCAGTACTTC
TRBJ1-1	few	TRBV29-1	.	CSHSTNTEAFF	TGCAGCCACTCTACGAACACTGAAGCTTTCTTT
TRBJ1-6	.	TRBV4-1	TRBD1	CASSPARTGFQSNSPLHF	TGCGCCAGCAGCCCTGCCAGGACAGGGTTCCAAAGTAATTCACCCCTCCACTTT
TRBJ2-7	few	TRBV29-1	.	CSVEGGSEQYF	TGCAGCGTTGAAGGAGGGTCCGAGCAGTACTTC
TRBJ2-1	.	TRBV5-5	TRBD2	CASGGAGLHNEQFF	TGTGCCTCAGGAGGAGCGGGGCTCCACAATGAGCAGTTCTTC
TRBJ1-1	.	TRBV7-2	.	CASSLVTGPNTEAFF	TGTGCCAGCAGCTTAGTAACGGGTCCCAACACTGAAGCTTTCTTT
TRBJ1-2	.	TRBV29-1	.	CSVEDRGIYGYTF	TGCAGCGTTGAAGACCGCGGGATCTATGGCTACACCTTC
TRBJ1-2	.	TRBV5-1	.	CASSLSTGPMGYTF	TGCGCCAGCAGCTTGTCCACAGGCCCCATGGGCTACACCTTC
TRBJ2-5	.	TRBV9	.	CASSVGTGYETQYF	TGTGCCAGCAGCGTAGGTACAGGGTACGAGACCCAGTACTTC
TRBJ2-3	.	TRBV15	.	CATRRAGSTDTQYF	TGTGCCACCCGCCGGGCAGGGAGCACAGATACGCAGTATTTT
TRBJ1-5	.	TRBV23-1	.	CASSRHGLNQPQHF	TGCGCCAGCAGTAGACACGGCCTCAATCAGCCCCAGCATTTT
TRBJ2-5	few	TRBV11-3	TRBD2	CASSPGLGEETQYF	TGTGCCAGCAGCCCGGGACTAGGGGAAGAGACCCAGTACTTC
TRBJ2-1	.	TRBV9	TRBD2	CASSVDGGGGFSYNEQFF	TGTGCCAGCAGCGTAGACGGTGGGGGGGGATTTTCCTACAATGAGCAGTTCTTC
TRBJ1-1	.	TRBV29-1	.	CSVEEGAGAEAFF	TGCAGCGTTGAAGAGGGGGCAGGAGCTGAAGCTTTCTTT
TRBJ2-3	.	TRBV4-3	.	CASSQVRTATDTQYF	TGCGCCAGCAGCCAAGTGCGGACAGCCACAGATACGCAGTATTTT
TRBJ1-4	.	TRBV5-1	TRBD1	CASSAQTGENEKLFF	TGCGCCAGCAGCGCGCAGACAGGGGAGAACGAAAAACTGTTTTTT
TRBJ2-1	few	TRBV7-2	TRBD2	CASRPTSGTYNEQFF	TGTGCCAGCAGACCGACTAGCGGGACTTACAATGAGCAGTTCTTC
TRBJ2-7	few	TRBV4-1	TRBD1	CASSQTDRVPYEQYF	TGCGCCAGCAGCCAGACGGACAGGGTACCGTACGAGCAGTACTTC
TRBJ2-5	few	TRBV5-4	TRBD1	CASSPTGRVETQYF	TGTGCCAGCAGCCCGACAGGGCGAGTAGAGACCCAGTACTTC
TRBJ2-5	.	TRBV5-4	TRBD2	CASSPAVSGGQETQYF	TGTGCCAGCAGCCCGGCGGTTAGCGGGGGGCAAGAGACCCAATACTTC
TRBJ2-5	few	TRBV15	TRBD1	CATSRAPTGRGETQYF	TGTGCCACCAGCAGAGCCCCGACAGGGCGAGGAGAGACCCAGTACTTC
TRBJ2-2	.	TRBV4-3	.	CASSQERARAGGELFF	TGCGCCAGCAGCCAAGAGCGTGCGAGAGCCGGCGGGGAGCTGTTTTTT
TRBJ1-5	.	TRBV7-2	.	CASSLGAGGDNQPQHF	TGTGCCAGCAGCTTAGGAGCTGGCGGGGACAATCAGCCCCAGCATTTT
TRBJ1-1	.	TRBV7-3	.	CASSETTGVGTEAFF	TGTGCCAGCAGCGAGACCACGGGAGTGGGCACTGAAGCTTTCTTT
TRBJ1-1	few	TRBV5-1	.	CASSRRELRAEAFF	TGCGCCAGCAGCCGGAGGGAATTACGGGCTGAAGCTTTCTTT
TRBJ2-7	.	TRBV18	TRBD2	CASSGLADPYEQYF	TGTGCCAGCTCGGGACTAGCGGACCCCTACGAGCAGTACTTC
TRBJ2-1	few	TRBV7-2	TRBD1	CASSRPGQGYNEQFF	TGTGCCAGCAGCCGACCGGGACAGGGCTACAATGAGCAGTTCTTC
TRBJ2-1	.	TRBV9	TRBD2	CASSVVPAGGRNEQFF	TGTGCCAGCAGCGTGGTGCCAGCGGGGGGCCGTAATGAGCAGTTCTTC
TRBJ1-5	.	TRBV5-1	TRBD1	CASSPDRGNQPQHF	TGCGCCAGCAGCCCGGACAGGGGAAATCAGCCCCAGCATTTT
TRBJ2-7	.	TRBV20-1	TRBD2	CSGRTSGEQYF	TGCAGTGGCCGGACTAGTGGCGAGCAGTACTTC
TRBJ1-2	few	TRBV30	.	CAWSQGRDGYTF	TGTGCCTGGAGTCAAGGCAGGGATGGCTACACCTTC
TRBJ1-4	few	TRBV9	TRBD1	CASSVDAGQPNEKLFF	TGTGCCAGCAGCGTTGATGCGGGACAGCCTAATGAAAAACTGTTTTTT
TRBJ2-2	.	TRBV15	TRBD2	CATSREGGPGELFF	TGTGCCACCAGCAGAGAGGGAGGGCCCGGGGAGCTGTTTTTT
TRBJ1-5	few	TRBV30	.	CAATGRNQPQHF	TGTGCCGCTACAGGGCGCAATCAGCCCCAGCATTTT
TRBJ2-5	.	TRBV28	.	CASSFAGVGTQYF	TGTGCCAGCAGTTTCGCCGGGGTGGGGACCCAGTACTTC
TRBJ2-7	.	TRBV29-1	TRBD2	CSVLTSGLDYEQYF	TGCAGCGTCCTAACTAGCGGGTTAGACTACGAGCAGTACTTC
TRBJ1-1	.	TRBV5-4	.	CASSLSRLMNTEAFF	TGTGCCAGCAGCTTGTCGCGGCTCATGAACACTGAAGCTTTCTTT
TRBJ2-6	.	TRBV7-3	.	CASSLGLSGANVLTF	TGTGCCAGCAGCCTAGGACTATCTGGGGCCAACGTCCTGACTTTC
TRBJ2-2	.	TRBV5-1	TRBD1	CASSLWTGGRELFF	TGCGCCAGCAGCTTGTGGACAGGTGGCCGGGAGCTGTTTTTT